This T cell receptor (beta chain) was sequenced during a study of blood T cell repertoires in COVID-19. The overall study: The United States, Italy and Spain provided the acute and convalescent COVID-19 samples.

Germline V lookup: CDR1 KGHSH, CDR2 LQKENI. V lost 3 bases to trimming and J lost 6 bases; unmatched junction nucleotides: 6. This CDR3 comprises 15 residues. Original data processing: For nucleated cells, counts were estimated from reference gene primer amplification. Using immunoSEQ multiplex PCR, the repertoire was profiled, and TCRdb retains in-frame clones only, with some absent. Clone size and V and J calls were adopted from that table, with D and trimming inferred from the DNA. The top ten hold around 12% of the sample, which has 400,000 to 450,000 clones, more than 70% seen once. Patients at the Seattle site were enrolled during active infection and followed longitudinally.

The clonotype originates from a woman aged 45-59 years with COVID-19, enrolled during active disease. The gene calls are TRBV18 and TRBJ2-7, with 12 bases fitting TRBD1. The sequenced sample consisted of peripheral blood. CDR3 sequence reads: CASSPPGQGAGEQYF. Written as DNA, the CDR3 is TGTGCCAGCTCACCGCCGGGACAGGGGGCTGGCGAGCAGTACTTC.